This T cell receptor beta chain was captured by sequencing in a study of cytomegalovirus exposure and HLA in healthy donors (TCRdb year 2017). At the level of the whole study: A later analysis indicated that the 120 validation repertoires were generated on the platform also employed for the roughly 650 repertoires of the first cohort. High-throughput TCR immunosequencing, statistical association of individual TCRs with disease status, and machine learning were combined to predict cytomegalovirus infection status. The study was designed to test whether signatures of past pathogen exposure could be identified by cataloging public T cell receptors. Along with the approximately 670-subject first cohort, a separate validation cohort of over a hundred different subjects was used. What the authors observed across the whole study: The classifier was reported to diagnose cytomegalovirus status with high specificity and sensitivity in both the original cohort and the validation cohort. The validation cohort had no HLA typing available for a later analysis, so co-occurrence within that cohort was assessed over all 120 or so repertoires. A total of roughly 160 TCR beta chains were listed by the study as associated with cytomegalovirus. A few of the identified cytomegalovirus-associated TCR beta chains were confirmed in vitro to be specific for cytomegalovirus antigens. According to the authors, the approach could potentially be generalized to other disease states and immunological phenotypes. Most TCR sequences were seen in very few donors, while some public TCRs were found in many individuals. Subsequent analysis determined that TCRs grouped into clusters in the first cohort also showed a tendency toward co-occurrence across the approximately 120 validation repertoires, and roughly 94% of cluster scores exceeded 0.

Separate from the roughly 700-subject first cohort, the validation cohort of 95 to 150 subjects was the group to which the donors belonged. In the case of this clone: Its specific antigen is unknown. No much larger clone is present one base from it, and per-base qualities are unavailable.

The protocol used for the library was the immunoSEQ multiplex PCR assay. The original pipeline was this. To diagnose cytomegalovirus status from the catalog of TCR beta chain sequences, a statistical classification framework was built. This immuneACCESS table, as held by TCRdb, lists in-frame sequences with V and J called but not all clones. Of the missing ones, under half trace to an unresolved V gene in checked studies; the others have no known cause. V, J and clone size were drawn from that table, and D and trimming were deduced from the DNA. Present in this sample are 200,000 or so clones, about four fifths of which were seen just once. The ten largest make up around 6.7% of the sample. The germline V gene (reference sequence) gives CDR1 as GTSNPN and CDR2 as SVGIG. Including the terminal cysteine and phenylalanine, the CDR3 comprises 12 residues. Only the CDR3 region is kept as DNA, spanning 36 bases read in frame from base 1.

This sequence was found in a man aged 18-30 years in good health and CMV-seropositive. The sequencing input was PBMCs. The rearranged chain carries TRBV30 and TRBJ2-7; a weak D assignment points to TRBD2 (5 bases agree). The sequenced DNA: TGTGCTGCGAGGGCGGAGTCCTACGAGCAGTACTTC. Its translation reads: CAARAESYEQYF.